This T cell receptor beta chain is drawn from a study of cytomegalovirus exposure and HLA in healthy donors. The wider study: Early released data comprised about 90 million unique TCRs from HLA-typed donors.

There are a few counts of this clone. Its antigen is still unknown. V lost 5 bases and J lost 0; bases outside the gene matches: 5. The germline gives CDR1 SGHAT, CDR2 FQNNGV. The CDR3 covers 16 residues. Study findings and constraints: With further analysis later on, most CMV-associated TCR beta chains appeared HLA-restricted. Cytomegalovirus-associated status was assigned to some 160 TCR beta chains.

A multiplex PCR was run with 60 Vbeta primers and 13 Jbeta primers. TCRdb's copy holds only in-frame clones and misses some; the assay was immunoSEQ multiplex PCR. The data contain around 150,000 clones, about 80% of them singletons. The origin of this receptor is a young man in good health and CMV-seropositive. The sample was PBMCs. The chain links TRBV11-2 to TRBJ2-1, with 9 bases aligning to TRBD2. The CDR3 region is CASSRSGGSSYNEQFF. The CDR3 DNA is TGTGCCAGCAGCCGTAGCGGGGGCAGCTCCTACAATGAGCAGTTCTTC.